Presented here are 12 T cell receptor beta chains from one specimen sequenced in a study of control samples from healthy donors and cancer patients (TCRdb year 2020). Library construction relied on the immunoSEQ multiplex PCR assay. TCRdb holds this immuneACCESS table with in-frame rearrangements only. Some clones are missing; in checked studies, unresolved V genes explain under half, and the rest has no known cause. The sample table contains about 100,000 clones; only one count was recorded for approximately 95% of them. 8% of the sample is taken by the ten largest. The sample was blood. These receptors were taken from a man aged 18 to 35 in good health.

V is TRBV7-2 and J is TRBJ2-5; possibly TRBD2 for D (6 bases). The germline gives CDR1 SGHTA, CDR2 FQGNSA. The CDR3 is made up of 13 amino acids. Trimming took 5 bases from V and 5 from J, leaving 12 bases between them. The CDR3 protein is CASSATRGETQYF. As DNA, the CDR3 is TGTGCCAGCAGCGCGACTAGAGGCGAGACCCAGTACTTC.

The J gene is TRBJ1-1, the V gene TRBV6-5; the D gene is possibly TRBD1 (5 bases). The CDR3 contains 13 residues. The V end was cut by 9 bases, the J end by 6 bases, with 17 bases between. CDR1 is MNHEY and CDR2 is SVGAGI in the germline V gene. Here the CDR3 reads CASENDIGAEAFF. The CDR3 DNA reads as TGTGCCAGTGAAAACGACATAGGGGCTGAAGCTTTCTTT.

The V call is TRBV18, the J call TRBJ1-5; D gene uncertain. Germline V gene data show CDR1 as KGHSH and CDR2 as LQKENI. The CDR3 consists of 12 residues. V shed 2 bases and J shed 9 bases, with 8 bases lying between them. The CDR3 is CASSPGYPPQHF. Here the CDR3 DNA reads TGTGCCAGCTCACCAGGGTACCCGCCCCAGCATTTT.

Here the CDR3 DNA reads TGTGCCAGTTGGGGGACGGTCTATGGCTACACCTTC. It yields the protein CASWGTVYGYTF. The chain is built from TRBV27 and TRBJ1-2, with D possibly matching TRBD1 (5 bases). This CDR3 has 12 residues. Germline CDR1 is MNHEY and CDR2 is SMNVEV (reference sequence). V dropped 9 bases and J dropped 4 bases, with 12 bases sitting between them.

The CDR3 coding sequence is TGTGCCTGGAGTGTGGGCGGCACCAATCAGCCCCAGCATTTT. Encoded protein: CAWSVGGTNQPQHF. This chain uses TRBV30 with TRBJ1-5, with D hard to call. This CDR3 contains 14 residues. From germline, CDR1 is GTSNPN and CDR2 SVGIG (reference sequence). Trimming removed 0 bases from V and 3 bases from J, with 9 bases in between.

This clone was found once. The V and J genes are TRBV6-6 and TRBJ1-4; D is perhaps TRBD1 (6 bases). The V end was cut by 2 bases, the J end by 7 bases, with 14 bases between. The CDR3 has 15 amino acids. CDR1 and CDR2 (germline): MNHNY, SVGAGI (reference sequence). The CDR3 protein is CASSYRQGLGEKLFF. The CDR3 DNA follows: TGTGCCAGCAGTTACCGGCAGGGGCTAGGTGAAAAACTGTTTTTT.

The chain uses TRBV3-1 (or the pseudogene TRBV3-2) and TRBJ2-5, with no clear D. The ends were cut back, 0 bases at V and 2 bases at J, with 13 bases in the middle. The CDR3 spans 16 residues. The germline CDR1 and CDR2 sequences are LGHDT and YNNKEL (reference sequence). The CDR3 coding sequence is TGTGCCAGCAGCCAAGATCTTCGACTCATTCAAGAGACCCAGTACTTC. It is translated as CASSQDLRLIQETQYF.

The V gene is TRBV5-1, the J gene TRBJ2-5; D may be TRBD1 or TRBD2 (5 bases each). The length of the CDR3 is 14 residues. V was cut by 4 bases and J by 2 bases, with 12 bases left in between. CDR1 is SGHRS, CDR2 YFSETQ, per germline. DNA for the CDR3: TGCGCCAGCAGCGTTGACGAGGGGCAAGAGACCCAGTACTTC. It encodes CASSVDEGQETQYF.

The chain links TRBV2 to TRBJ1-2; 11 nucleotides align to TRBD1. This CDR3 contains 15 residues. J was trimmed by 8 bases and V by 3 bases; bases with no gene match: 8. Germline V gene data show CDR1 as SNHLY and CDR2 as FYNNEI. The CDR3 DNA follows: TGTGCCAGCAGTGATCACCCGGGACAGGGGGTCGGCTACACCTTC. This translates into CASSDHPGQGVGYTF.

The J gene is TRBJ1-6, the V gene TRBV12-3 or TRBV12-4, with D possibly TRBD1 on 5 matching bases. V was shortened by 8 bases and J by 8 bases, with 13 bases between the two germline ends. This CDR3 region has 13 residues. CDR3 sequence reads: CASRGEYYSPLHF. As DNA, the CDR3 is TGTGCCAGCCGGGGGGAGTACTATTCACCCCTCCACTTT.

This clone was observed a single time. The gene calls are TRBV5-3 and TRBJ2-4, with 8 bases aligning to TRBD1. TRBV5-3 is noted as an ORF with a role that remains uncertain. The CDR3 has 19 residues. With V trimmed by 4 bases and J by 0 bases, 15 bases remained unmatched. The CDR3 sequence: CARSQTDRGLVVAKNIQYF. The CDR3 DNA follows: TGTGCCAGAAGCCAGACTGACAGGGGATTGGTTGTAGCCAAAAACATTCAGTACTTC.

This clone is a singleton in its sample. The CDR3 DNA follows: TGCGCCAGCAGCCCTCCCCGGGGGTACGAGCAGTACTTC. Amino acid sequence: CASSPPRGYEQYF. This chain uses TRBV4-1 with TRBJ2-7; tentatively, D is TRBD2 (6 bases). Deletions cut 4 bases from V and 4 bases from J, with 11 bases between. The CDR3 contains 13 residues. The V gene's germline CDR1 is MGHRA and CDR2 YSYEKL.